The 3 T cell receptor beta chains reported below all come from one sample, sequenced in a study of CD8 T cells in ankylosing spondylitis. TCRdb reprocessed the 5' RACE reads with MiXCR, giving one entry per CDR3 protein. The repertoire includes roughly 120,000 distinct CDR3 sequences, roughly 6.6% of them detected once, and 9.5% to 15% sits in the top ten. The material sequenced was blood, either unsorted or a sorted T cell fraction (not recorded which). Source of these receptors: a male donor with ankylosing spondylitis or in good health (not recorded which).

This clonotype was counted ten times or more. V usage is TRBV2 and J usage is TRBJ2-7, with D possibly being TRBD1 (6 bases). The germline gives CDR1 SNHLY, CDR2 FYNNEI. Deletions cut 1 base from V and 4 bases from J, with 11 bases between. This CDR3 spans 14 amino acids. CDR3 sequence reads: CASSEEDRTYEQYF. The CDR3 coding sequence is TGTGCCAGCAGTGAAGAAGACAGGACTTACGAGCAGTACTTC.

To note about this clonotype: Given a much more abundant clone one base away, this may be a read error. The CDR3 here is CASCSGRDGYSYEQYF. The CDR3 DNA reads as TGCGCCAGCTGCTCAGGCCGGGACGGATACTCCTACGAGCAGTACTTC. The chain uses TRBV5-1 and TRBJ2-7, with D perhaps given as TRBD1 or TRBD2 (5 bases each). Deletions cut 7 bases from V and 0 bases from J, with 20 bases between. The CDR3 runs 16 residues. CDR1 SGHRS and CDR2 YFSETQ come from the germline V gene.

Many counts were recorded for this clonotype. The chain couples TRBV5-1 to TRBJ1-3; D perhaps matches TRBD1 (5 bases). The CDR3 is 16 residues long. The V and J ends lost 4 bases and 2 bases respectively, with 16 bases between them. Germline-derived CDR1 and CDR2 are SGHRS and YFSETQ. The CDR3 here is CASSVRGVETGNTIYF. CDR3 nucleotides: TGCGCCAGCAGCGTCCGGGGGGTGGAAACTGGAAACACCATATATTTT.